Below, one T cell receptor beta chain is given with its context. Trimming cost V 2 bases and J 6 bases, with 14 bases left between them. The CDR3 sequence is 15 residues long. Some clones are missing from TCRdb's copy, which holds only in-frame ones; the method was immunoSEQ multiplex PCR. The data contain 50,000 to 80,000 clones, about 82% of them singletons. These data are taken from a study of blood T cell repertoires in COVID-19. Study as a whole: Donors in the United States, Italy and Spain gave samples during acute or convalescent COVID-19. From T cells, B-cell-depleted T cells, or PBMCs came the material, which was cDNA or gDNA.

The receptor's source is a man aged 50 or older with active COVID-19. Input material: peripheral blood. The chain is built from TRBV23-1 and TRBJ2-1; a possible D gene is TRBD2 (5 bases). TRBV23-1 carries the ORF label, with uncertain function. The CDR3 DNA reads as TGCGCCAGCAGTCAAACAGAGGGTGCCCCCAATGAGCAGTTCTTC. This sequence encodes CASSQTEGAPNEQFF.